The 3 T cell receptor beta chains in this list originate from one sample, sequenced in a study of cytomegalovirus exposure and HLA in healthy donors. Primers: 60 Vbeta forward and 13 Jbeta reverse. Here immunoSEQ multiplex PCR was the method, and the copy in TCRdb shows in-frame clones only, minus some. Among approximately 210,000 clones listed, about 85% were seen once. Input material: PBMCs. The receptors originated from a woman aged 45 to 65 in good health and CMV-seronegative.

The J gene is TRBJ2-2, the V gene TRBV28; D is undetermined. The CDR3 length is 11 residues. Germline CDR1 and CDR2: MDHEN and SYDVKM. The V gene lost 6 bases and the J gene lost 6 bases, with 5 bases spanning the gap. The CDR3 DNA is TGTGCCAGCAGCCCCGCCGGGGAGCTGTTTTTT. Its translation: CASSPAGELFF. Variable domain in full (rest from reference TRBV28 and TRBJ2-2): DVKVTQSSRYLVKRTGEKVFLECVQDMDHENMFWYRQDPGLGLRLIYFSYDVKMKEKGDIPEGYSVSREKKERFSLILESASTNQTSMYLCASSPAGELFFGEGSRLTVL.

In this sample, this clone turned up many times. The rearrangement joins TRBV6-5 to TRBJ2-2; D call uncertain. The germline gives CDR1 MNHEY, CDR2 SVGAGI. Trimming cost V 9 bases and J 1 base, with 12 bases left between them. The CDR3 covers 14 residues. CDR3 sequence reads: CASKPRRNTGELFF. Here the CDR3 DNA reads TGTGCCAGTAAGCCCCGGAGGAACACCGGGGAGCTGTTTTTT.

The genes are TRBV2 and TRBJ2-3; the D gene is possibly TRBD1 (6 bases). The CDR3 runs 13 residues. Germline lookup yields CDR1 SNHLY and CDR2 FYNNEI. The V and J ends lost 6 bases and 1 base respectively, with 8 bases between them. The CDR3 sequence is CASRRTGTDTQYF. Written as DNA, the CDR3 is TGTGCCAGCAGGCGGACAGGCACAGATACGCAGTATTTT.